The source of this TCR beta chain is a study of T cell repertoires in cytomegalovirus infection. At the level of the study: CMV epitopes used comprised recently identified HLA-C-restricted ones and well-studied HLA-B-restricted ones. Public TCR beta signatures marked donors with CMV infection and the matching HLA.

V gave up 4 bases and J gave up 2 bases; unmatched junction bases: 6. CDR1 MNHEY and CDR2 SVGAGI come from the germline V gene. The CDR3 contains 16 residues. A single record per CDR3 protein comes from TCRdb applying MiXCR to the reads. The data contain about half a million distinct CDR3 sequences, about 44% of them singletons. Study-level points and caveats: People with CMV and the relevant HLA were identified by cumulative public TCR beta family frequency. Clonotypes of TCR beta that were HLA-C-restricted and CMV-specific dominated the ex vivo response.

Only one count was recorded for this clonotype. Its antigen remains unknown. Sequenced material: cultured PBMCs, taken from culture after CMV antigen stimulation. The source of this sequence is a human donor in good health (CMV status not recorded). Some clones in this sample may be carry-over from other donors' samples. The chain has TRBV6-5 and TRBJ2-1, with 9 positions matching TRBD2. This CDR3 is CASSLTGTSPYNEQFF. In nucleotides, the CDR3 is TGTGCCAGCAGTTTAACTGGGACTAGCCCCTACAATGAGCAGTTCTTC.